The 30 T cell receptor beta chains listed next were all sequenced from one sample in a study of early stage breast cancer tumors. Using immunoSEQ multiplex PCR, the repertoire was profiled, and TCRdb retains in-frame clones only, with some absent. The data show tens of thousands of clones, about three quarters seen once. Sequencing input: blood. These receptors were taken from a person aged 35-55 years with breast cancer.

This clone was seen a single time. The chain uses TRBV5-1 and TRBJ2-1; 9 bases are a match to TRBD2. V lost 7 bases to trimming and J lost 3 bases; unmatched junction nucleotides: 8. This CDR3 has 15 residues. Germline CDR1 and CDR2: SGHRS and YFSETQ. The CDR3 protein is CASFHSGSDYNEQFF. CDR3 bases: TGCGCCAGCTTTCATAGCGGGAGCGACTACAATGAGCAGTTCTTC.

This chain links TRBV5-1 with TRBJ2-7; weak D call: TRBD2 (5 bases). The germline V and J ends were trimmed by 0 bases and 5 bases, with 9 bases remaining between them. Per germline, CDR1 SGHRS and CDR2 YFSETQ. CDR3 size: 13 residues. Here the CDR3 reads CASSLALGDEQYF. In DNA form, the CDR3 reads TGCGCCAGCAGCTTGGCTTTGGGAGACGAGCAGTACTTC.

V gene TRBV11-3 combines with J gene TRBJ1-4; D not certain. CDR1 is SGHNT and CDR2 is YENEEA in the germline V gene. V shed 4 bases and J shed 7 bases, with 13 bases lying between them. The CDR3 sequence is 14 residues long. CDR3 bases: TGTGCCAGCAGCTCCGGCACACCGGGTGAAAAACTGTTTTTT. Translation gives CASSSGTPGEKLFF.

The chain combines TRBV9 with TRBJ2-5; D is undetermined. CDR1 is SGDLS and CDR2 is YYNGEE in the germline V gene. The CDR3 extends over 14 amino acids. V lost 4 bases and J 2 bases, leaving 12 bases between the germline ends. The CDR3 loop reads CASSPREVQETQYF. CDR3 DNA: TGTGCCAGCAGCCCTCGTGAGGTACAAGAGACCCAGTACTTC.

The rearrangement joins TRBV5-6 to TRBJ2-3; TRBD2 matches at 9 bases. The CDR3 covers 14 residues. Germline CDR1 SGHDT, CDR2 YYEEEE. The ends lost 3 bases at V and 5 bases at J; junction bases unmatched: 4. Here the CDR3 reads CASSYLTSGDTQYF. CDR3 coding DNA: TGTGCCAGCAGCTACCTGACTAGCGGAGATACGCAGTATTTT.

This clone occurred a few times. V and J are TRBV5-1 and TRBJ2-7; D is perhaps TRBD1 (6 bases). CDR1 and CDR2 from the germline V gene are SGHRS and YFSETQ. The CDR3 consists of 13 residues. Trimming took off 4 bases at V and 2 bases at J, with 10 bases between the two ends. CDR3 protein: CASSPQGTYEQYF. The CDR3 DNA sequence: TGCGCCAGCAGCCCACAGGGAACCTACGAGCAGTACTTC. Supplemented by reference TRBV5-1 and TRBJ2-7, the full variable domain reads KAGVTQTPRYLIKTRGQQVTLSCSPISGHRSVSWYQQTPGQGLQFLFEYFSETQRNKGNFPGRFSGRQFSNSRSEMNVSTLELGDSALYLCASSPQGTYEQYFGPGTRLTVT.

The chain uses TRBV5-4 and TRBJ1-5; 12 bases are shared with TRBD1. Germline CDR1 SGHNT, CDR2 YYREEE (reference sequence). J gave up 6 bases and V 4 bases, and 5 bases lay outside the gene matches. The CDR3 consists of 15 residues. The DNA of the CDR3 is TGTGCCAGCAGCCACGGGACAGGGGGCGGTCAGCCCCAGCATTTT. It codes for CASSHGTGGGQPQHF.

The chain has TRBV6-1 and TRBJ1-1, with 8 positions matching TRBD1. Germline lookup yields CDR1 MNHNS and CDR2 SASEGT. J gave up 0 bases and V 1 base, and 10 bases lay outside the gene matches. The CDR3 extends over 18 amino acids. Here the CDR3 reads CASSEDDRGSWMNTEAFF. In DNA form, the CDR3 reads TGTGCCAGCAGTGAAGATGACAGGGGAAGTTGGATGAACACTGAAGCTTTCTTT.

This clone is classed as medium-sized (0.01 to 0.1%). The chain joins TRBV6-4 to TRBJ2-6; D unresolved. The germline CDR1 and CDR2 sequences are MRHNA and SNTAGT. The V end was cut by 2 bases, the J end by 0 bases, with 2 bases between. The CDR3 totals 14 residues. The CDR3 sequence is CASSDNSGANVLTF. In nucleotides, the CDR3 is TGTGCCAGCAGTGACAACTCTGGGGCCAACGTCCTGACTTTC.

The chain uses TRBV6-5 and TRBJ2-1, with TRBD2 identical over 8 bases. Germline-derived CDR1 and CDR2 are MNHEY and SVGAGI. J gave up 8 bases and V 0 bases, and 9 bases lay outside the gene matches. This CDR3 has 16 amino acids. The CDR3 loop reads CASSYSTGGGADEQFF. The DNA of the CDR3 is TGTGCCAGCAGTTACTCTACGGGAGGGGGAGCAGATGAGCAGTTCTTC.

The rearrangement uses TRBV2 and TRBJ2-7; D not certain. V was pared by 5 bases and J by 3 bases, with 11 bases between. CDR1 and CDR2 from the germline V gene are SNHLY and FYNNEI. The CDR3 runs to 13 residues. The CDR3 sequence: CASSYRQYYEQYF. The CDR3 bases are TGTGCCAGCAGTTACCGACAATACTACGAGCAGTACTTC.

The V and J genes are TRBV5-1 and TRBJ2-7; tentatively, D is TRBD2 (5 bases). Trimming pared 5 bases from V and 0 bases from J, leaving 12 bases between. CDR3 length equals 14 residues. Per germline, CDR1 SGHRS and CDR2 YFSETQ. In nucleotides, the CDR3 is TGCGCCAGCAGAGGACTGGCAAGCTCCTACGAGCAGTACTTC. Translation: CASRGLASSYEQYF.

A few counts support this clone. The rearrangement links TRBV5-1 to TRBJ2-5, with 9 bases that match TRBD1. V lost 4 bases to trimming and J lost 5 bases; unmatched junction nucleotides: 6. The CDR3 covers 14 residues. In germline, CDR1 is SGHRS, CDR2 YFSETQ. The CDR3 region has the DNA TGCGCCAGCAGCGAGGGACAGGGTTCCGAGACCCAGTACTTC. Protein sequence: CASSEGQGSETQYF.

The chain recombines TRBV19 with TRBJ2-7; no definite D call. CDR1 is LNHDA, CDR2 SQIVND, per germline (reference sequence). The CDR3 extends over 14 amino acids. V dropped 3 bases and J dropped 0 bases, with 9 bases sitting between them. In DNA form, the CDR3 reads TGTGCCAGTAGTATTACTGGCTACTCCTACGAGCAGTACTTC. Translating gives CASSITGYSYEQYF.

V usage is TRBV5-6 and J usage is TRBJ2-3, with D possibly matching TRBD2 (7 bases). V gave up 5 bases and J gave up 3 bases, with 16 bases separating them. The germline V gene has CDR1 SGHDT and CDR2 YYEEEE. The CDR3 has 15 residues. CDR3 in amino acids: CASSSTGGATDTQYF. The CDR3 DNA is TGTGCCAGCAGTTCGACTGGGGGGGCAACAGATACGCAGTATTTT.

This clone was seen once. The chain employs TRBV4-1 and TRBJ1-2, with a weak D call TRBD1 (5 bases). V shed 0 bases and J shed 4 bases, with 12 bases lying between them. Germline V CDR1 and CDR2: MGHRA, YSYEKL. The CDR3 extends over 15 amino acids. Here the CDR3 reads CASSQDKTGLYGYTF. DNA of the CDR3: TGCGCCAGCAGCCAAGACAAAACAGGCCTCTATGGCTACACCTTC.

This rearrangement joins TRBV29-1 to TRBJ2-3; a possible D gene is TRBD1 (5 bases). This CDR3 is built from 12 residues. Germline-derived CDR1 and CDR2 are SQVTM and ANQGSEA. V lost 4 bases and J 6 bases, leaving 11 bases between the germline ends. The CDR3 coding sequence is TGCAGCGTTGTAGGGGAAGGGGATACGCAGTATTTT. This gives the protein CSVVGEGDTQYF.

This rearrangement joins TRBV5-1 to TRBJ2-2; 7 bases match TRBD1. The CDR3 consists of 17 residues. V trimming: 3 bases; J trimming: 4 bases; junction bases outside the gene matches: 12. Germline V gene sequence: CDR1 SGHRS, CDR2 YFSETQ. The CDR3 sequence is CASSSGPRQGATGELFF. CDR3 bases: TGCGCCAGCAGCTCTGGTCCCCGACAGGGAGCCACCGGGGAGCTGTTTTTT.

The chain links TRBV7-8 to TRBJ1-1; perhaps TRBD1 as D (5 bases). The CDR3 consists of 17 residues. Germline V gene data show CDR1 as SGHVS and CDR2 as FQNEAQ. Between the trimmed V and J ends, which lost 5 bases and 2 bases, there was a span of 21 bases. The CDR3 coding sequence is TGTGCCAGCAGCCATGGGGACGGTGAATACTTTAACACTGAAGCTTTCTTT. Residues: CASSHGDGEYFNTEAFF. Variable domain in full (rest from reference TRBV7-8 and TRBJ1-1): GAGVSQSPRYKVAKRGQDVALRCDPISGHVSLFWYQQALGQGPEFLTYFQNEAQLDKSGLPSDRFFAERPEGSVSTLKIQRTQQEDSAVYLCASSHGDGEYFNTEAFFGQGTRLTVV.

This CDR3 is CASSSRGGWFEKLFF. In nucleotides, the CDR3 is TGCGCCAGCAGTTCTAGGGGGGGCTGGTTTGAAAAACTGTTTTTT. This chain joins TRBV5-1 and TRBJ1-4; possible D gene TRBD1, 6 bases. The CDR3 is 15 amino acids. CDR1 and CDR2 (germline): SGHRS, YFSETQ. Trimming stripped 5 bases from V and 7 bases from J, with 18 bases between.

The rearrangement uses TRBV5-1 and TRBJ2-1; TRBD2 agrees at 15 bases. V shed 4 bases and J 7 bases; nucleotides not matched to a gene: 12. CDR1 and CDR2 from the germline V gene are SGHRS and YFSETQ. The CDR3 has 18 amino acids. The DNA of the CDR3 is TGCGCCAGCAGCGGCTCGGGGGGGACTAGCGGGAGGTATAATGAGCAGTTCTTC. It encodes CASSGSGGTSGRYNEQFF.

The genes are TRBV2 and TRBJ2-6; 7 nucleotides align to TRBD1. The CDR3 is 15 amino acids. Trimming took 9 bases from V and 0 from J; bases not matched to a gene: 5. Germline assignment: CDR1 SNHLY and CDR2 FYNNEI. CDR3 sequence (DNA): TGTGCCAGACAGGGGCCTCTCTCTGGGGCCAACGTCCTGACTTTC. This codes for CARQGPLSGANVLTF.

The V and J genes are TRBV30 and TRBJ2-2; 10 bases are a match to TRBD2. V lost 5 bases and J lost 9; bases outside the gene matches: 9. Germline V lookup: CDR1 GTSNPN, CDR2 SVGIG (reference sequence). There are 14 residues in the CDR3. CDR3 sequence: CAWRAGGGTWELFF. CDR3 nucleotides: TGTGCCTGGCGAGCGGGGGGGGGTACCTGGGAGCTGTTTTTT.

The rearrangement links TRBV23-1 to TRBJ1-1, with 9 nucleotides matching TRBD1. TRBV23-1 is recorded as an ORF, its role being uncertain. V shed 2 bases, J shed 5 bases, and the junction held 12 bases outside the gene matches. This CDR3 spans 17 amino acids. This CDR3 reads CASSQPDRGVARTEAFF. The CDR3 nucleotides read TGCGCCAGCAGTCAACCCGACAGGGGGGTAGCTAGAACTGAAGCTTTCTTT.

The chain has TRBV7-9 and TRBJ2-3; D call uncertain. CDR1 and CDR2 (germline): SEHNR, FQNEAQ (reference sequence). The V end lost 5 bases, the J end lost 5 bases, and 14 bases lay between the germline ends. This CDR3 is built from 14 residues. CDR3 DNA sequence: TGTGCCAGCAGCCCCCTCTCTAGTGGAGATACGCAGTATTTT. It is translated as CASSPLSSGDTQYF.

V usage is TRBV11-3 and J usage is TRBJ1-5; no reliable D call. V was cut by 6 bases and J by 0 bases, with 6 bases left in between. Per the germline V gene, CDR1 is SGHNT and CDR2 is YENEEA. CDR3 length equals 13 residues. The CDR3 coding sequence is TGTGCCAGCAGTCGAAATAGCAATCAGCCCCAGCATTTT. Its protein is CASSRNSNQPQHF. Drawing the rest from reference TRBV11-3 and TRBJ1-5, the complete variable domain is EAGVVQSPRYKIIEKKQPVAFWCNPISGHNTLYWYLQNLGQGPELLIRYENEEAVDDSQLPKDRFSAERLKGVDSTLKIQPAELGDSAVYLCASSRNSNQPQHFGDGTRLSIL.

The DNA for the CDR3 is TGTGCCAGCAGCCAAGATCGTGGGGTAAGCTCCTACAATGAGCAGTTCTTC. Its translation: CASSQDRGVSSYNEQFF. The chain links TRBV4-2 to TRBJ2-1; D call uncertain. The CDR3 sequence is 17 residues long. Per germline, CDR1 LGHNA and CDR2 YNFKEQ. Trimming took off 0 bases at V and 0 bases at J, with 12 bases between the two ends.

The chain joins TRBV11-2 to TRBJ1-5, with D hard to call. Trimming stripped 5 bases from V and 4 bases from J, with 9 bases between. There are 13 residues in the CDR3. Germline CDR1 SGHAT, CDR2 FQNNGV. The CDR3 protein is CASSEWENQPQHF. CDR3 nucleotide sequence: TGTGCCAGCAGCGAATGGGAAAATCAGCCCCAGCATTTT.

This clone was seen a few times. The chain recombines TRBV4-2 with TRBJ2-7; D uncertain. Looked up from germline, CDR1 is LGHNA and CDR2 is YNFKEQ. Between the trimmed V and J ends, which lost 0 bases and 3 bases, there was a span of 18 bases. This CDR3 comprises 17 residues. The CDR3 region is CASSQDYVGASLYEQYF. The CDR3 coding sequence is TGTGCCAGCAGCCAAGATTATGTAGGAGCCTCGCTCTACGAGCAGTACTTC.

This chain connects TRBV13 to TRBJ1-1; D call uncertain. Per the germline V gene, CDR1 is PRHDT and CDR2 is FYEKMQ (reference sequence). Between the trimmed V and J ends, which lost 3 bases and 1 base, there was a span of 0 bases. The CDR3 spans 11 residues. This CDR3 reads CASSLNTEAFF. The CDR3, as DNA: TGTGCCAGCAGCTTGAACACTGAAGCTTTCTTT.